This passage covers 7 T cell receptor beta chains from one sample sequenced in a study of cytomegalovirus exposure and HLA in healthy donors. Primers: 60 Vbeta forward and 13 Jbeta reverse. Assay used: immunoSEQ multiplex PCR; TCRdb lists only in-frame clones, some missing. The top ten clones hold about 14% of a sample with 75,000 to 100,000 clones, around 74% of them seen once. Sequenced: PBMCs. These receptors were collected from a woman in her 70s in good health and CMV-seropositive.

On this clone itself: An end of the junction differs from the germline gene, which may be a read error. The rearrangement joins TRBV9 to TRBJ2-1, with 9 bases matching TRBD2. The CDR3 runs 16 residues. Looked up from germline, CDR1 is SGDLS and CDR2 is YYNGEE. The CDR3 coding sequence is TGTGCCAGCAGCCCCATTGGAGCGGGAGGCTACAGTGAGCAGTTCTTC. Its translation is CASSPIGAGGYSEQFF.

The CDR3 nucleotides read TGTGCCAGTAGTATAATAGTCTCGCAGGCTAGCGGGAGGTATGAGCAGTTCTTC. Translation gives CASSIIVSQASGRYEQFF. V is TRBV19 and J is TRBJ2-1, with 11 bases that match TRBD2. The V gene's germline CDR1 is LNHDA and CDR2 SQIVND (reference sequence). Trimming removed 2 bases from V and 8 bases from J; junction bases left unmatched: 14. The CDR3 totals 18 residues.

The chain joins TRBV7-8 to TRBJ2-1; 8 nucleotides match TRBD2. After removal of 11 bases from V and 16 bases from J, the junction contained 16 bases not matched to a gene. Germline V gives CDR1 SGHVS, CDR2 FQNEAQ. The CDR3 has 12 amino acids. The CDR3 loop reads CASPEAGGVNFF. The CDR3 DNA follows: TGTGCCTCCCCCGAGGCGGGGGGCGTGAATTTCTTC.

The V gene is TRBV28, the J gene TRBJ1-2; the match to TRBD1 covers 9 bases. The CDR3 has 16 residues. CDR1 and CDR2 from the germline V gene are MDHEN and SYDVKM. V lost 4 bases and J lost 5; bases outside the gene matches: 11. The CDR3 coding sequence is TGTGCCAGCAGTTCCCCGCCCGGGACAGGGAGATATGGCTACACCTTC. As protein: CASSSPPGTGRYGYTF.

For the CDR3, the DNA is TGTGCCAGCAGTTACCAAAACACAGCAGCCTATGGCTACACCTTC. Translation: CASSYQNTAAYGYTF. The chain has TRBV6-5 and TRBJ1-2; D ambiguous. V lost 2 bases, J lost 4 bases, and 14 bases lay in between. Germline V gene lookup returns CDR1 MNHEY and CDR2 SVGAGI. This CDR3 is built from 15 residues.

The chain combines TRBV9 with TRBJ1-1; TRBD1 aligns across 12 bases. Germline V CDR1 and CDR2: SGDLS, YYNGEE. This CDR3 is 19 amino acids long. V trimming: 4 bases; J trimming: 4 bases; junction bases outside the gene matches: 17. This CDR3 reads CASSPPRGGTGGWGTEAFF. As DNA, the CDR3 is TGTGCCAGCAGCCCCCCCCGCGGTGGGACAGGGGGCTGGGGCACTGAAGCTTTCTTT.

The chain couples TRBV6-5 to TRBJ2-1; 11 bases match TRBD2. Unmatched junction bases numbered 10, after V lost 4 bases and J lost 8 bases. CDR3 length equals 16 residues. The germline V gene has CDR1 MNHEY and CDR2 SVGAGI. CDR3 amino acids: CASSSRGTSGRDEQFF. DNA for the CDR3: TGTGCCAGCAGTTCCAGGGGGACTAGCGGAAGGGATGAGCAGTTCTTC.